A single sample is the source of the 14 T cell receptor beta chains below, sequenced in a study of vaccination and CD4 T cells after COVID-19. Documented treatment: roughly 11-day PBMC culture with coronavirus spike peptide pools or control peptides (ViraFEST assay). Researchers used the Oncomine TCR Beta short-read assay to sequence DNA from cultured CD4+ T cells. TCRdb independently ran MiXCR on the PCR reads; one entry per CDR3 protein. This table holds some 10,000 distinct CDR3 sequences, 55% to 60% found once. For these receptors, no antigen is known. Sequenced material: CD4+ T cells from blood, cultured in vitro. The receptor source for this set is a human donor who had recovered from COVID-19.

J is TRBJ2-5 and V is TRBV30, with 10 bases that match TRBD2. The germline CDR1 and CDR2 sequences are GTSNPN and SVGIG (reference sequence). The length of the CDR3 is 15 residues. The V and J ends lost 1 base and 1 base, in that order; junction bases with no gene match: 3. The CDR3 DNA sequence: TGTGCCTGGAGTGGGACTAGCGGCCGCCAAGAGACCCAGTACTTC. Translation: CAWSGTSGRQETQYF.

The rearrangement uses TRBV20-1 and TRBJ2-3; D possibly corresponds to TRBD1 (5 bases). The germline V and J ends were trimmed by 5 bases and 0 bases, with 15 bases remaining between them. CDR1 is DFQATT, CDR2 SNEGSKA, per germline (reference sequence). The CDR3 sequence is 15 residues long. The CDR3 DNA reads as TGCAGTGCTCTAAGGGGATCCGCTAGCACAGATACGCAGTATTTT. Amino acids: CSALRGSASTDTQYF.

The CDR3 nucleotides read TGTGCCAGTAGTTCTCCGACAGGGCGGAGCAATCAGCCCCAGCATTTT. Encoded protein: CASSSPTGRSNQPQHF. The chain links TRBV19 to TRBJ1-5; 7 nucleotides align to TRBD1. The germline gives CDR1 LNHDA, CDR2 SQIVND (reference sequence). CDR3 length: 16 amino acids. With 5 bases clipped from V and 1 base from J, the junction kept 8 bases outside the gene matches.

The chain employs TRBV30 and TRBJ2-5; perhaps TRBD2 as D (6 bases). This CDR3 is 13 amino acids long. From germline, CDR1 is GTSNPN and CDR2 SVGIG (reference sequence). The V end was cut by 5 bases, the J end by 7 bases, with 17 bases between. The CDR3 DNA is TGTGCCTGGGCCCGGGGAACGGAGGGGACCCAGTACTTC. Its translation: CAWARGTEGTQYF.

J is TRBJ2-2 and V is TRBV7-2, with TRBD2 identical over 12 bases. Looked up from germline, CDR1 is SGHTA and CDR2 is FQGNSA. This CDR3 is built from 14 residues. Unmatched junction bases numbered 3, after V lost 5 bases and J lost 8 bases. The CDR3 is CASSVTSGGGELFF. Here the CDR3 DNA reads TGTGCCAGCAGCGTTACTAGCGGGGGGGGGGAGCTGTTTTTT.

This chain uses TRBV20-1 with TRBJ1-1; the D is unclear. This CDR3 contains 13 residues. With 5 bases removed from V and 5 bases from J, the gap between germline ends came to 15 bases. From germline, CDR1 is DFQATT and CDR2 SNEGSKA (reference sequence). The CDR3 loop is CSAQYFRVTEAFF. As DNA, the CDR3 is TGCAGTGCTCAGTACTTTCGGGTGACTGAAGCTTTCTTT.

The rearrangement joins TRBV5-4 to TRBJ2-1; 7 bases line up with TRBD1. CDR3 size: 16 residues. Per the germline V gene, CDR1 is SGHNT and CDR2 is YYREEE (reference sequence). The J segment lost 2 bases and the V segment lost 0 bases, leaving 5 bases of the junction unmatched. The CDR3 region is CASSLGGQGAYNEQFF. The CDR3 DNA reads TGTGCCAGCAGCTTGGGGGGGCAGGGGGCCTACAATGAGCAGTTCTTC.

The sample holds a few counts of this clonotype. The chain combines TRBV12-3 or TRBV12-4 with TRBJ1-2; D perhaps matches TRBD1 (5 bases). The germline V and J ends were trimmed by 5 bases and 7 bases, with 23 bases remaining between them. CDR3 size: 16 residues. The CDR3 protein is CASSKASGRPGGGYTF. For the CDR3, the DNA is TGTGCCAGCAGTAAAGCTTCAGGGCGACCCGGGGGTGGCTACACCTTC.

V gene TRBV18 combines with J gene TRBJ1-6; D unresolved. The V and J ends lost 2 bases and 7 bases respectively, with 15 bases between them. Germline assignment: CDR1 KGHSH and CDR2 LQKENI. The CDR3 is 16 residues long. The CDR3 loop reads CASSPTDMRVNSPLHF. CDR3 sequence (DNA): TGTGCCAGCTCACCAACTGACATGAGGGTCAATTCACCCCTCCACTTT.

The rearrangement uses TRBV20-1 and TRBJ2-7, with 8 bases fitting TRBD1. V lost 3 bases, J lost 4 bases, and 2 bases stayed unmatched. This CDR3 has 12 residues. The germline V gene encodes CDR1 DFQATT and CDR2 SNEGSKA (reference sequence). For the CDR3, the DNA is TGCAGTGCTAGTGGGACAGGATACGAGCAGTACTTC. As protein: CSASGTGYEQYF.

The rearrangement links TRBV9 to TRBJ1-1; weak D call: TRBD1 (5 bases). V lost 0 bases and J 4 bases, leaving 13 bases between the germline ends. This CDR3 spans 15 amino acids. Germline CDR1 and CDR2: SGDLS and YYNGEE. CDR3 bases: TGTGCCAGCAGCGTAGACGGGGGGTTGAGCACTGAAGCTTTCTTT. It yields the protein CASSVDGGLSTEAFF.

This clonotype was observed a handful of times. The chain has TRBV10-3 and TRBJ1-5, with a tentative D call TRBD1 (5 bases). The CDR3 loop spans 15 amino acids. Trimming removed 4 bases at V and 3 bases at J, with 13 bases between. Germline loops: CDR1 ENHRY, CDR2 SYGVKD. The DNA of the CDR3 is TGTGCCATCAGTGGGGGGGGGACCAACAATCAGCCCCAGCATTTT. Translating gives CAISGGGTNNQPQHF.

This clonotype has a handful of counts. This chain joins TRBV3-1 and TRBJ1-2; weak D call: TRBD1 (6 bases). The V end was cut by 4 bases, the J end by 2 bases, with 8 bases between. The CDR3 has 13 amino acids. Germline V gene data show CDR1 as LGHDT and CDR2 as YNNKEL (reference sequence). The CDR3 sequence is CASSPDSNYGYTF. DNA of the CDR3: TGTGCCAGCAGCCCGGACAGCAACTATGGCTACACCTTC.

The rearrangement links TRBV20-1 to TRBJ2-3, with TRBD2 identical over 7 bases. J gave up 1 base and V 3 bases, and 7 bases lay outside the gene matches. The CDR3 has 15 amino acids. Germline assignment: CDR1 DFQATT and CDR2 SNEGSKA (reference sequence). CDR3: CSASGSAGRTDTQYF. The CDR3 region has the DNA TGCAGTGCTAGCGGATCAGCGGGGCGCACAGATACGCAGTATTTT.